This entry lists 9 T cell receptor beta chains sequenced from one sample in a study of T cell responses to AZD1222 COVID-19 vaccine. Only in-frame clones appear in the TCRdb table, and some are missing; sequencing was by immunoSEQ multiplex PCR. The data contain approximately 190,000 clones, approximately 93% of them singletons. The sequenced sample was peripheral blood, obtained 28 days after the second AZD1222 dose. The receptors were gathered from an adult who received the AZD1222 COVID-19 vaccine.

The V gene is TRBV12-3 or TRBV12-4, the J gene TRBJ1-5; no definite D call. Trimming shortened V by 6 bases and J by 3 bases, and 6 bases separated the two germline ends. This CDR3 comprises 12 residues. The CDR3 nucleotides read TGTGCCAGCAGCCGCGTCAATCAGCCCCAGCATTTT. This codes for CASSRVNQPQHF.

This clone was found a few times. V is TRBV28 and J is TRBJ2-2, with D tentatively TRBD2 (7 bases). The V gene lost 8 bases and the J gene lost 4 bases, with 20 bases spanning the gap. The CDR3 is 16 amino acids. The V gene's germline CDR1 is MDHEN and CDR2 SYDVKM. The CDR3 bases are TGTGCCAGCCGACTCGGGGGCGGGGGAGTCACCGGGGAGCTGTTTTTT. Its protein is CASRLGGGGVTGELFF.

The chain links TRBV3-1 (or the pseudogene TRBV3-2) to TRBJ2-3, with 8 nucleotides matching TRBD2. V lost 4 bases and J lost 6; bases outside the gene matches: 9. In germline, CDR1 is LGHDT, CDR2 YNNKEL (reference sequence). This CDR3 is 15 amino acids long. CDR3 protein: CASSRSGGAWDTQYF. CDR3 sequence (DNA): TGTGCCAGCAGCCGTTCCGGGGGGGCATGGGATACGCAGTATTTT.

CDR3 residues: CASRPRAGALTDTQYF. The CDR3 region has the DNA TGTGCCAGCAGACCCCGGGCGGGGGCCCTCACAGATACGCAGTATTTT. The chain uses TRBV7-9 and TRBJ2-3, with D possibly matching TRBD2 (7 bases). Per germline, CDR1 SEHNR and CDR2 FQNEAQ (reference sequence). The CDR3 contains 16 residues. Trimming left V 6 bases short and J 2 bases short, with 18 bases between.

This chain joins TRBV29-1 and TRBJ1-3; no definite D call. Germline V gene data show CDR1 as SQVTM and CDR2 as ANQGSEA. V dropped 5 bases and J dropped 0 bases, with 8 bases sitting between them. There are 13 residues in the CDR3. CDR3 region: CSVTVSSGNTIYF. The CDR3 nucleotides read TGCAGCGTTACGGTTAGCTCTGGAAACACCATATATTTT. The full variable domain, with the rest looked up from reference TRBV29-1 and TRBJ1-3, is SAVISQKPSRDICQRGTSLTIQCQVDSQVTMMFWYRQQPGQSLTLIATANQGSEATYESGFVIDKFPISRPNLTFSTLTVSNMSPEDSSIYLCSVTVSSGNTIYFGEGSWLTVV.

This clone showed up just once. The chain is built from TRBV12-5 and TRBJ1-3; 9 bases agree with TRBD1. The CDR3 length is 17 residues. V dropped 5 bases and J dropped 0; count of bases not matched to a gene: 8. Looked up from germline, CDR1 is LGHNT and CDR2 is FRNRAP. The chain's CDR3 is CASGTGTGPDSGNTIYF. Written as DNA, the CDR3 is TGTGCTAGTGGTACCGGGACAGGGCCCGACTCTGGAAACACCATATATTTT.

The chain combines TRBV11-1 with TRBJ1-4; 7 nucleotides align to TRBD1. CDR3 size: 14 residues. Germline CDR1 is SGHAT and CDR2 is FQDESV (reference sequence). With V trimmed by 5 bases and J by 6 bases, 6 bases remained unmatched. The CDR3 DNA sequence: TGTGCCAGCAGCCTCAGGGGGTCGGATGAAAAACTGTTTTTT. Its translation is CASSLRGSDEKLFF.

The chain has TRBV5-4 and TRBJ2-2, with 12 nucleotides matching TRBD2. V was pared by 2 bases and J by 7 bases, with 6 bases of the junction left unmatched. Per the germline V gene, CDR1 is SGHNT and CDR2 is YYREEE (reference sequence). This CDR3 is 16 amino acids long. CDR3 nucleotide sequence: TGTGCCAGCAGCTTTCTAGCGGGGGGGCCTGGCGGGGAGCTGTTTTTT. This translates into CASSFLAGGPGGELFF.

The genes are TRBV18 and TRBJ2-7; D uncertain. V lost 2 bases to trimming and J lost 3 bases, with 8 bases between them. This CDR3 has 13 residues. CDR1 and CDR2 (germline): KGHSH, LQKENI. The CDR3 reads CASSPRDDYEQYF. CDR3 DNA sequence: TGTGCCAGCTCACCAAGGGATGACTACGAGCAGTACTTC.